The present entry profiles one T cell receptor (beta chain) with its context. This sample is drawn from a study of blood T cell repertoires in COVID-19. Sequencing was performed with immunoSEQ multiplex PCR; in TCRdb, only in-frame clones are kept and a portion is missing. The sample has approximately 12,000 clones, 82% seen once. Trimming left V 7 bases short and J 4 bases short, with 19 bases between. CDR1 and CDR2 from the germline V gene are MDHEN and SYDVKM. The CDR3 covers 15 residues. The receptor's source is a human donor in a cohort sampled during active COVID-19. Material for sequencing was peripheral blood. The rearrangement joins TRBV28 to TRBJ1-2, with D possibly matching TRBD1 (6 bases). The chain's CDR3 is CASIRPGATVYGYTF. CDR3 coding DNA: TGTGCCAGCATCCGGCCAGGGGCCACCGTCTATGGCTACACCTTC.